This paragraph reports one T cell receptor beta chain. Per the germline V gene, CDR1 is MNHEY and CDR2 is SVGAGI. V lost 6 bases, J lost 2 bases, and 8 bases lay in between. CDR3 size: 13 residues. Per the original data handling: From reference gene primer amplification, estimates of nucleated cell counts were derived. Sequencing used immunoSEQ multiplex PCR; TCRdb keeps in-frame clones, though not all of them. V and J calls and clone size come straight from that table; D and trimming were deduced from the DNA. The data contain 100,000 to 120,000 clones, 82% of them singletons. The data originate from a study of blood T cell repertoires in COVID-19. Study in general: Samples of COVID-19 (acute and convalescent) were obtained from the United States, Italy and Spain. PBMCs, B-cell-depleted T cells, or T cells provided the cDNA or gDNA that made up the material.

This chain joins TRBV6-5 and TRBJ1-5; D is unresolved. Sequencing was done on a sample of peripheral blood. This receptor was obtained from a woman aged 60-75 years with acute or convalescent COVID-19. CDR3 nucleotides: TGTGCCAGCAGGCCGGTCGGCAATCAGCCCCAGCATTTT. Translation gives CASRPVGNQPQHF.